The clone carrying this T cell receptor beta chain appeared once. Produced via immunoSEQ multiplex PCR; TCRdb's table is partial and in-frame only. Here the sample spans about 170,000 clones, roughly 92% being singletons. Germline-derived CDR1 and CDR2 are SQVTM and ANQGSEA. V lost 4 bases, J lost 1 base, and 5 bases stayed unmatched. This CDR3 is 16 amino acids long. This sample is part of a study of T cell responses to AZD1222 COVID-19 vaccine. V gene TRBV29-1 combines with J gene TRBJ2-3, with 13 nucleotides matching TRBD2. The receptor's source is an adult in good health. The sample here was peripheral blood, taken on day 0 of AZD1222 vaccination. CDR3 in amino acids: CSVVGLAGEGTDTQYF. CDR3 in DNA: TGCAGCGTTGTAGGACTAGCGGGAGAGGGCACAGATACGCAGTATTTT.